This entry describes one T cell receptor beta chain. This sample was taken from a study of OX40 agonist ivuxolimab in advanced cancers. Method: immunoSEQ multiplex PCR; TCRdb's copy keeps in-frame clones and lacks some. This table has around 47,000 clones, approximately 91% appearing once. This clonotype was obtained from an adult with an advanced solid tumor such as melanoma, head and neck, liver or kidney cancer. The input for sequencing was CD4+ or CD8+ T cells sorted from blood, taken in a trial of the OX40 agonist ivuxolimab.

This CDR3 reads CAWDDALLGPQHF. The CDR3 bases are TGTGCCTGGGATGACGCCCTCCTGGGTCCCCAGCATTTT. The chain recombines TRBV30 with TRBJ1-5, with unresolved D. Germline loops: CDR1 GTSNPN, CDR2 SVGIG (reference sequence). The CDR3 contains 13 residues. The germline V and J ends were trimmed by 5 bases and 10 bases, with 18 bases remaining between them.